These 14 T cell receptor beta chains originate from one sample sequenced in a study of blood T cell repertoires in COVID-19. Assay: immunoSEQ multiplex PCR; the TCRdb copy retains only in-frame clones and omits some. The repertoire holds 60,000 or so clones, with approximately 79% as singletons. The sample consisted of peripheral blood. The receptors here all came from a man between 60 and 75 years old with acute or convalescent COVID-19.

The chain has TRBV19 and TRBJ1-5; 11 bases agree with TRBD1. V trimming: 3 bases; J trimming: 0 bases; junction bases outside the gene matches: 4. The CDR3 consists of 17 residues. CDR1 is LNHDA and CDR2 is SQIVND in the germline V gene (reference sequence). CDR3 DNA sequence: TGTGCCAGTAGTATTAGGACAGGGGGCTATAGCAATCAGCCCCAGCATTTT. Amino acid sequence: CASSIRTGGYSNQPQHF.

V usage is TRBV2 and J usage is TRBJ2-7; 8 bases fit TRBD2. The CDR3 is made up of 13 amino acids. Unmatched junction bases numbered 2, after V lost 4 bases and J lost 3 bases. Germline V CDR1 and CDR2: SNHLY, FYNNEI. The CDR3 region has the DNA TGTGCCAGCAGTGTCCGGGAGGGCTACGAGCAGTACTTC. Translation: CASSVREGYEQYF.

A few counts support this clone. This chain uses TRBV27 with TRBJ1-2; TRBD1 matches 11 bases. Trimming took 5 bases from V and 2 from J; bases not matched to a gene: 4. The CDR3 is 15 residues long. The germline gives CDR1 MNHEY, CDR2 SMNVEV (reference sequence). The CDR3 loop is CASSIGTGGNYGYTF. CDR3 sequence (DNA): TGTGCCAGCAGTATTGGGACAGGGGGAAACTATGGCTACACCTTC.

The V gene is TRBV21-1, the J gene TRBJ1-5; the table's D call, TRBD1, was not checked against the DNA. TRBV21-1 is described as a pseudogene. The CDR3 is made up of 13 amino acids. The CDR3 sequence: CASSNPGFQPQHF. CDR3 in DNA: TGTGCCAGCAGCAATCCAGGTTTCCAGCCCCAGCATTTT.

The rearrangement joins TRBV4-1 to TRBJ1-2; D not certain. CDR1 is MGHRA, CDR2 YSYEKL, per germline. CDR3 length: 11 amino acids. The ends were cut back, 1 base at V and 8 bases at J, with 5 bases in the middle. CDR3 DNA: TGCGCCAGCAGCCAAGGGCGGGGCTACACCTTC. Protein: CASSQGRGYTF.

The chain recombines TRBV5-1 with TRBJ2-1; 7 bases line up with TRBD2. Germline lookup yields CDR1 SGHRS and CDR2 YFSETQ. This CDR3 region has 13 residues. J gave up 10 bases and V 2 bases, and 6 bases lay outside the gene matches. CDR3 sequence (DNA): TGCGCCAGCAGCTTTAAGCGGGGCGGAGAGCAGTTCTTC. Its translation is CASSFKRGGEQFF.

This chain uses TRBV5-8 with TRBJ2-3, with 9 bases fitting TRBD2. This CDR3 is 12 amino acids long. The V segment lost 5 bases and the J segment 5 bases; nucleotides outside the gene matches: 0. Germline lookup yields CDR1 SGHTS and CDR2 YDEGEE. The chain's CDR3 is CASRLAGDTQYF. CDR3 DNA: TGTGCCAGCAGACTAGCGGGAGATACGCAGTATTTT.

This clone was seen more than once but under ten times. Written as DNA, the CDR3 is TGTGCCAGCAGTACAGGGGCGAACACCGGGGAGCTGTTTTTT. Translating it yields CASSTGANTGELFF. The chain has TRBV6-5 and TRBJ2-2; 7 nucleotides align to TRBD1. The germline V gene has CDR1 MNHEY and CDR2 SVGAGI. Germline trimming cut 5 bases from V and 0 bases from J; bases unmatched to any gene: 0. CDR3 size: 14 residues.

This clone has more than one count but fewer than ten. This sequence joins TRBV9 and TRBJ2-1, with 7 positions matching TRBD1. With V trimmed by 2 bases and J by 3 bases, 5 bases remained unmatched. Looked up from germline, CDR1 is SGDLS and CDR2 is YYNGEE. This CDR3 comprises 15 residues. The DNA for the CDR3 is TGTGCCAGCAGCGTCCCGGGACAGCTCTACAATGAGCAGTTCTTC. Protein sequence: CASSVPGQLYNEQFF.

The J gene is TRBJ2-1, the V gene TRBV11-2, with D unresolved. CDR3 size: 15 residues. Germline V gene lookup returns CDR1 SGHAT and CDR2 FQNNGV. Trimming took off 4 bases at V and 4 bases at J, with 14 bases between the two ends. CDR3 amino acids: CASSSRPGRYNEQFF. The CDR3 DNA reads TGTGCCAGCAGCTCCCGTCCTGGCAGATACAATGAGCAGTTCTTC.

This chain connects TRBV6-5 to TRBJ1-2, with unresolved D. Deletions cut 7 bases from V and 4 bases from J, with 16 bases between. The germline V gene has CDR1 MNHEY and CDR2 SVGAGI. The CDR3 consists of 14 residues. Here the CDR3 reads CASTGLGRRYGYTF. In nucleotides, the CDR3 is TGTGCCAGCACAGGCCTCGGCAGACGCTATGGCTACACCTTC.

V gene TRBV7-8 combines with J gene TRBJ1-5; D gene ambiguous. The CDR3 sequence is 13 residues long. Looked up from germline, CDR1 is SGHVS and CDR2 is FQNEAQ. V gave up 1 base and J gave up 7 bases, with 8 bases separating them. In DNA form, the CDR3 reads TGTGCCAGCAGCTTAGTTTTAGAACAGCCCCAGCATTTT. Amino acid sequence: CASSLVLEQPQHF.

The gene calls are TRBV27 and TRBJ2-7, with TRBD1 matching 9 bases. Germline CDR1 reads MNHEY; CDR2 reads SMNVEV (reference sequence). Trimming removed 0 bases from V and 7 bases from J; junction bases left unmatched: 4. This CDR3 comprises 14 residues. The CDR3 here is CASSLSDRGVEQYF. CDR3 nucleotides: TGTGCCAGCAGTTTATCGGACAGGGGAGTAGAGCAGTACTTC.

The chain uses TRBV6-6 and TRBJ1-1, with 7 positions matching TRBD1. Germline CDR1 and CDR2: MNHNY and SVGAGI (reference sequence). Trimming at V came to 4 bases and at J to 1 base, leaving 6 bases not matched to a gene. The CDR3 is 15 amino acids. In DNA form, the CDR3 reads TGTGCCAGCAGTTCACTCGGGACAGCGAACACTGAAGCTTTCTTT. The encoded protein is CASSSLGTANTEAFF.